This section outlines one T cell receptor beta chain sequence together with its context. The sample belongs to a study of T cells in Graves' hyperthyroidism and ophthalmopathy. The CDR3 spans 15 residues. V lost 9 bases, J lost 0 bases, and 12 bases lay in between. The germline CDR1 and CDR2 sequences are MDHEN and SYDVKM. RNA transcripts gave rise to amplified TCR beta CDR3 regions. In the first-round RT-PCR of the TCR CDR3, the HTBI primer set was used. TCRdb passed the multiplex PCR reads through MiXCR, listing each CDR3 protein once. Of under 350,000 distinct CDR3 sequences detected, 15% to 20% appear once; the ten largest clones hold less than 65%. These patients, aged 18 to 65, had recently diagnosed hyperthyroidism lasting under 2 months.

The clonotype comes from a woman between 45 and 65 years old with Graves' hyperthyroidism. V and J are TRBV28 and TRBJ2-6; D is unresolved. Sequences were obtained from blood. The CDR3 sequence: CASPLAVSGANVLTF. The CDR3 DNA reads TGTGCCAGTCCACTCGCAGTCTCTGGGGCCAACGTCCTGACTTTC.